The 31 T cell receptor beta chains listed next were all sequenced from one sample in a study of shared clonotypes between healthy human individuals. Sequencing used immunoSEQ multiplex PCR; TCRdb keeps in-frame clones, though not all of them. The table includes about 100,000 clones, about 67% detected once. Sequenced material: memory CD8+ T cells sorted from blood. The subset is: CD45RO+ cells pooled with CCR7-negative TemRA cells. The source of these receptors is a woman in her thirties in good health.

The chain combines TRBV4-2 with TRBJ2-7; TRBD1 agrees at 12 bases. CDR1 is LGHNA and CDR2 is YNFKEQ in the germline V gene. CDR3 size: 16 residues. The V and J ends lost 1 base and 7 bases, in that order; junction bases with no gene match: 8. The DNA for the CDR3 is TGTGCCAGCAGCCAAGTAATCGGGACAGGGGGCGGTGAGCAGTACTTC. This encodes CASSQVIGTGGGEQYF.

This clone was counted at least ten times. The V gene is TRBV10-3, the J gene TRBJ2-1; 14 bases map to TRBD2. The CDR3 consists of 13 residues. Germline values: CDR1 ENHRY, CDR2 SYGVKD. Trimming took 10 bases from V and 9 from J; bases not matched to a gene: 5. Here the CDR3 DNA reads TGTGCCACCGGGACTAGCGGGAGAAGTGAGCAGTTCTTC. This sequence encodes CATGTSGRSEQFF.

This clone was detected only a few times. The chain combines TRBV27 with TRBJ1-2, with D possibly TRBD1 on 6 matching bases. V lost 8 bases and J lost 3, with 13 bases in between. The CDR3 sequence is 13 residues long. Germline lookup yields CDR1 MNHEY and CDR2 SMNVEV (reference sequence). The DNA of the CDR3 is TGTGCCAGCGGGGAGGGGGTTCACTATGGCTACACCTTC. This translates into CASGEGVHYGYTF.

The chain links TRBV6-1 to TRBJ2-7, with 11 bases that match TRBD1. The CDR3 runs 13 residues. Germline V gene data show CDR1 as MNHNS and CDR2 as SASEGT. J lost 6 bases, V lost 6 bases, and 4 bases had no gene match. The CDR3 nucleotides are TGTGCCAGCAGGTGGACAGGGGGCGGCGAGCAGTACTTC. It yields the protein CASRWTGGGEQYF.

This clone has at least ten counts. The rearrangement links TRBV29-1 to TRBJ2-1; D is undetermined. The CDR3 has 14 amino acids. V shed 5 bases and J shed 7 bases, with 18 bases lying between them. Germline V gene lookup returns CDR1 SQVTM and CDR2 ANQGSEA. CDR3 sequence: CSVLGKSGGNEQFF. The CDR3 region has the DNA TGCAGCGTTTTAGGGAAATCAGGTGGGAATGAGCAGTTCTTC.

The chain couples TRBV28 to TRBJ2-7; perhaps TRBD1 as D (5 bases). Germline values: CDR1 MDHEN, CDR2 SYDVKM. CDR3 length: 15 amino acids. Deletions cut 6 bases from V and 2 bases from J, with 17 bases between. Here the CDR3 reads CASSMTVLNTYEQYF. DNA of the CDR3: TGTGCCAGCAGCATGACAGTTTTAAATACCTACGAGCAGTACTTC.

CDR3 sequence: CASSLPFGNQETQYF. The CDR3, as DNA: TGTGCCAGCAGCCTACCGTTTGGGAACCAAGAGACCCAGTACTTC. The chain recombines TRBV28 with TRBJ2-5; D unresolved. CDR3 length: 15 amino acids. V shed 6 bases and J shed 0 bases, with 14 bases lying between them. Germline CDR1 and CDR2: MDHEN and SYDVKM.

Regarding this clone: The sample holds other DNA sequences that translate to the same CDR3. The rearrangement links TRBV6-5 to TRBJ2-7; 11 positions match TRBD1. This CDR3 has 14 amino acids. The germline gives CDR1 MNHEY, CDR2 SVGAGI. Unmatched junction bases numbered 5, after V lost 6 bases and J lost 4 bases. The CDR3 coding sequence is TGTGCCAGCAGCTACCGGGACAGGGGGTACGAGCAGTACTTC. Its translation is CASSYRDRGYEQYF.

V is TRBV29-1 and J is TRBJ2-1; TRBD2 aligns across 13 bases. This CDR3 contains 15 residues. Germline CDR1 is SQVTM and CDR2 is ANQGSEA. With 0 bases clipped from V and 10 bases from J, the junction kept 6 bases outside the gene matches. In nucleotides, the CDR3 is TGCAGCGTTGAAGATAGGGGACTAGCGGGAAGCGAGCAGTTCTTC. Amino acids: CSVEDRGLAGSEQFF.

This clone was counted at least ten times. The chain carries TRBV2 and TRBJ2-7; 9 bases fit TRBD1. With 4 bases clipped from V and 3 bases from J, the junction kept 4 bases outside the gene matches. From germline, CDR1 is SNHLY and CDR2 FYNNEI. The CDR3 totals 14 residues. The CDR3 loop is CASSGQGVGYEQYF. The DNA for the CDR3 is TGTGCCAGCAGTGGACAGGGGGTGGGCTACGAGCAGTACTTC.

This sequence joins TRBV18 and TRBJ2-1; TRBD2 matches 14 bases. The CDR3 is 15 amino acids. Germline V gene data show CDR1 as KGHSH and CDR2 as LQKENI. The trim removed 3 bases at V and 8 bases at J, leaving 3 bases unmatched. The CDR3 loop reads CASSPGLAGDDEQFF. The CDR3 nucleotides are TGTGCCAGCTCACCGGGACTAGCGGGAGACGATGAGCAGTTCTTC.

This chain links TRBV15 with TRBJ1-2; perhaps TRBD1 as D (5 bases). CDR3 length equals 15 residues. Germline CDR1 reads LNHNV; CDR2 reads YYDKDF (reference sequence). With 3 bases removed from V and 4 bases from J, the gap between germline ends came to 15 bases. The CDR3 nucleotides are TGTGCCACCAGCAGCGACAGAGAAGGAGGCTATGGCTACACCTTC. It yields the protein CATSSDREGGYGYTF.

This clone has a handful of counts. The chain recombines TRBV13 with TRBJ2-1; possible D gene TRBD2, 8 bases. The germline CDR1 and CDR2 sequences are PRHDT and FYEKMQ (reference sequence). This CDR3 is built from 18 residues. V was cut by 5 bases and J by 7 bases, with 27 bases left in between. The CDR3 sequence is CASSQGGIAGGLWNEQFF. In DNA, the CDR3 is TGTGCCAGCAGCCAGGGGGGAATTGCGGGAGGTTTATGGAATGAGCAGTTCTTC.

This clone occurred a few times. The rearrangement uses TRBV5-6 and TRBJ2-7, with D tentatively TRBD1 or TRBD2 (5 bases each). The CDR3 has 15 amino acids. CDR1 is SGHDT, CDR2 YYEEEE, per germline. The V end was cut by 0 bases, the J end by 3 bases, with 13 bases between. CDR3 coding DNA: TGTGCCAGCAGCTTGGCCCGGGACGGGAACTACGAGCAGTACTTC. Protein sequence: CASSLARDGNYEQYF.

This clone was detected a few times. This chain uses TRBV19 with TRBJ2-3, with TRBD1 matching 9 bases. This CDR3 contains 18 residues. Germline V lookup: CDR1 LNHDA, CDR2 SQIVND (reference sequence). Germline trimming cut 11 bases from V and 4 bases from J; bases unmatched to any gene: 22. CDR3 loop: CAGTDRGGSAGEADTQYF. The DNA of the CDR3 is TGTGCCGGGACAGACAGGGGGGGTTCGGCGGGAGAGGCAGATACGCAGTATTTT. Variable domain in full (rest from reference TRBV19 and TRBJ2-3): DGGITQSPKYLFRKEGQNVTLSCEQNLNHDAMYWYRQDPGQGLRLIYYSQIVNDFQKGDIAEGYSVSREKKESFPLTVTSAQKNPTAFYLCAGTDRGGSAGEADTQYFGPGTRLTVL.

V usage is TRBV5-7 and J usage is TRBJ2-2; 9 bases map to TRBD1. TRBV5-7 is known as an ORF, though its function is uncertain. V lost 2 bases and J lost 6; bases outside the gene matches: 2. This CDR3 is 14 amino acids long. The CDR3: CASSLTGGPGELFF. The DNA for the CDR3 is TGTGCCAGCAGCTTAACAGGGGGCCCCGGGGAGCTGTTTTTT.

The chain recombines TRBV6-1 with TRBJ2-5, with D perhaps given as TRBD1 or TRBD2 (7 bases each). Germline V gives CDR1 MNHNS, CDR2 SASEGT. This CDR3 is built from 17 residues. With 0 bases removed from V and 7 bases from J, the gap between germline ends came to 21 bases. The CDR3, as DNA: TGTGCCAGCAGTGAAGCTAGTGCAGGGGGGGAAAGAGGGACCCAGTACTTC. Translation gives CASSEASAGGERGTQYF.

About this clone itself: A much larger clone lies a single base off, so this may be a read error. Other DNA sequences within the sample encode an identical CDR3. This rearrangement joins TRBV7-9 to TRBJ2-7; perhaps D is TRBD1 or TRBD2 (5 bases each). This CDR3 has 13 amino acids. Germline loops: CDR1 SEHNR, CDR2 FQNEAQ (reference sequence). The V gene lost 4 bases and the J gene lost 3 bases, with 10 bases spanning the gap. The CDR3 spells CASSSGPNYEQYF. In nucleotides, the CDR3 is TGTGCCAGCAGCTCGGGACCAAACTACGAGCAGTACTTC.

The gene calls are TRBV4-2 and TRBJ2-5; no definite D call. Germline V gives CDR1 LGHNA, CDR2 YNFKEQ. V lost 0 bases and J 0 bases, leaving 8 bases between the germline ends. The CDR3 extends over 15 amino acids. The CDR3 loop reads CASSQDGAHQETQYF. CDR3 coding DNA: TGTGCCAGCAGCCAAGACGGCGCGCACCAAGAGACCCAGTACTTC.

V and J are TRBV9 and TRBJ2-7; possibly TRBD2 for D (5 bases). This CDR3 is built from 16 residues. Germline V gene sequence: CDR1 SGDLS, CDR2 YYNGEE. Trimming cost V 5 bases and J 2 bases, with 20 bases left between them. CDR3 DNA: TGTGCCAGCAGTCAAGGAGCCTCTGGGAGCCCCTACGAGCAGTACTTC. It codes for CASSQGASGSPYEQYF.

DNA of the CDR3: TGTGCCAGTAGTATATGGTTGGGACAGGGAGACGAGCAGTACTTC. Encoded protein: CASSIWLGQGDEQYF. The V call is TRBV19, the J call TRBJ2-7, with 9 bases lining up with TRBD1. This CDR3 is built from 15 residues. The trim removed 2 bases at V and 5 bases at J, leaving 7 bases unmatched. The germline gives CDR1 LNHDA, CDR2 SQIVND (reference sequence).

In this sample, this clone turned up once. The chain couples TRBV4-1 to TRBJ2-1, with unresolved D. Germline V gene data show CDR1 as MGHRA and CDR2 as YSYEKL. The CDR3 consists of 12 residues. V was pared by 4 bases and J by 8 bases, with 9 bases between. This chain's CDR3 is CASSRGADEQFF. The CDR3 DNA reads as TGCGCCAGCAGCCGAGGTGCGGATGAGCAGTTCTTC.

The rearrangement joins TRBV14 to TRBJ2-7; D might be TRBD2 (5 bases). The V end was cut by 4 bases, the J end by 2 bases, with 9 bases between. This CDR3 spans 13 amino acids. The germline gives CDR1 SGHDN, CDR2 FVKESK. CDR3 region: CASSPVGAYEQYF. The CDR3 DNA sequence: TGTGCCAGCAGCCCCGTCGGGGCCTACGAGCAGTACTTC.

This clone is a singleton in its sample. The rearrangement joins TRBV7-9 to TRBJ1-1; 7 nucleotides match TRBD1. The CDR3 length is 16 residues. CDR1 SEHNR and CDR2 FQNEAQ come from the germline V gene (reference sequence). V lost 7 bases and J lost 4; bases outside the gene matches: 15. CDR3 in amino acids: CASTPGGGTGSTEAFF. The CDR3 DNA reads as TGTGCCAGCACCCCGGGAGGGGGCACTGGGAGCACTGAAGCTTTCTTT.

This clone was detected ten times or more. J is TRBJ2-3 and V is TRBV6-4; no clear D. Trimming shortened V by 3 bases and J by 1 base, and 11 bases separated the two germline ends. From germline, CDR1 is MRHNA and CDR2 SNTAGT. The CDR3 extends over 15 amino acids. The DNA for the CDR3 is TGTGCCAGCAGTGAGCTTGCGGACGGCACAGATACGCAGTATTTT. This sequence encodes CASSELADGTDTQYF.

V usage is TRBV29-1 and J usage is TRBJ2-5; TRBD2 matches 7 bases. The CDR3 runs 14 residues. V lost 0 bases and J lost 4; bases outside the gene matches: 5. Germline loops: CDR1 SQVTM, CDR2 ANQGSEA. This chain's CDR3 is CSVEDLPGGETQYF. As DNA, the CDR3 is TGCAGCGTTGAAGATCTTCCGGGAGGAGAGACCCAGTACTTC. The full variable domain, in which reference TRBV29-1 and TRBJ2-5 provide the parts outside the CDR3, is SAVISQKPSRDICQRGTSLTIQCQVDSQVTMMFWYRQQPGQSLTLIATANQGSEATYESGFVIDKFPISRPNLTFSTLTVSNMSPEDSSIYLCSVEDLPGGETQYFGPGTRLLVL.

The chain links TRBV5-1 to TRBJ2-2, with unresolved D. The V end lost 1 base, the J end lost 4 bases, and 14 bases lay between the germline ends. The germline gives CDR1 SGHRS, CDR2 YFSETQ. The CDR3 contains 16 residues. The CDR3 DNA sequence: TGCGCCAGCAGCTTGCTGATGCAGTCGAGCACCGGGGAGCTGTTTTTT. Its translation: CASSLLMQSSTGELFF. The full variable domain, its missing parts supplied by reference TRBV5-1 and TRBJ2-2, is KAGVTQTPRYLIKTRGQQVTLSCSPISGHRSVSWYQQTPGQGLQFLFEYFSETQRNKGNFPGRFSGRQFSNSRSEMNVSTLELGDSALYLCASSLLMQSSTGELFFGEGSRLTVL.

This clone appeared many times. The same CDR3 also results from other DNA sequences found in this sample. The rearrangement links TRBV11-2 to TRBJ2-3, with TRBD1 as a possible D gene (6 bases). In germline, CDR1 is SGHAT, CDR2 FQNNGV. V lost 2 bases to trimming and J lost 0 bases, with 9 bases between them. The CDR3 loop spans 15 amino acids. The CDR3 nucleotides read TGTGCCAGCAGCTTACTGGGGACAAGCACAGATACGCAGTATTTT. Residues: CASSLLGTSTDTQYF.

The chain uses TRBV6-1 and TRBJ1-2; 7 bases agree with TRBD1. CDR1 is MNHNS and CDR2 is SASEGT in the germline V gene. Trimming cost V 2 bases and J 5 bases; bases outside gene matches: 5. The CDR3 length is 14 residues. CDR3 sequence reads: CASSETRDRYGYTF. CDR3 nucleotides: TGTGCCAGCAGTGAAACCCGGGACAGATATGGCTACACCTTC.

This rearrangement joins TRBV27 to TRBJ2-1; perhaps TRBD2 as D (5 bases). CDR1 and CDR2 (germline): MNHEY, SMNVEV (reference sequence). V lost 5 bases and J 4 bases, leaving 15 bases between the germline ends. The CDR3 spans 15 residues. CDR3 bases: TGTGCCAGCAGTCCCCGGCGGGTACAATACAATGAGCAGTTCTTC. Residues: CASSPRRVQYNEQFF.

This clone has ten or more counts. This rearrangement joins TRBV25-1 to TRBJ2-1, with 8 bases that match TRBD1. V was clipped by 2 bases and J by 6 bases; unmatched bases: 12. The germline gives CDR1 MGHDK, CDR2 SYGVNS. CDR3 size: 17 residues. CDR3 bases: TGTGCCAGCAGTGAAGAAGCAGGGGGCGATGGTGGCAATGAGCAGTTCTTC. Its translation is CASSEEAGGDGGNEQFF.